This T cell receptor beta chain was observed in a study of human T cells and chemical hapten exposure. Study-wide context: Sensitization used 2% DPC on about 2 cm by about 2 cm upper inner arm skin.

The CDR3 extends over 14 amino acids. Trimming shortened V by 3 bases and J by 3 bases, and 6 bases separated the two germline ends. Via MiXCR, TCRdb re-called the RACE reads, giving one row per CDR3 protein. The sample has about 380,000 distinct CDR3 sequences; approximately 5.1% are singletons. Time point given: pre-sensitization, week 0. The treatment: therapeutic diphenylcyclopropenone sensitization with weekly scalp DPC. Many counts were recorded for this clonotype. This receptor was obtained from a woman in her 50s with alopecia areata. Some clones in this sample may be carry-over from other donors' samples. The rearrangement joins TRBV12-3 or TRBV12-4 to TRBJ1-6, with D uncertain. Here the sequenced sample was whole blood, taken in connection with sensitization to the hapten diphenylcyclopropenone (DPC). In DNA form, the CDR3 reads TGTGCCAGCAGTTTCGACCTCTATAATTCACCCCTCCACTTT. It specifies CASSFDLYNSPLHF.